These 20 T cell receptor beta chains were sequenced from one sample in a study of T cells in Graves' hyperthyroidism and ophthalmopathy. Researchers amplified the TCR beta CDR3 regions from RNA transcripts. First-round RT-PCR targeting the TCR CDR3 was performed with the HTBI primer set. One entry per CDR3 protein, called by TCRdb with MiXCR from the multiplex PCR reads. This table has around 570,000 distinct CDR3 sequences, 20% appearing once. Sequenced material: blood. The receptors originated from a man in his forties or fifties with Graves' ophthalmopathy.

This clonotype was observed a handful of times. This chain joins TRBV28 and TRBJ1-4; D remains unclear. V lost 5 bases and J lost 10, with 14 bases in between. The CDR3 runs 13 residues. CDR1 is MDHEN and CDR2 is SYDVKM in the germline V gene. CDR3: CASSLHSGRKLFF. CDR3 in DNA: TGTGCCAGCAGTCTCCACTCCGGGAGAAAACTGTTTTTT. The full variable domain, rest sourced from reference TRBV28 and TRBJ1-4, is DVKVTQSSRYLVKRTGEKVFLECVQDMDHENMFWYRQDPGLGLRLIYFSYDVKMKEKGDIPEGYSVSREKKERFSLILESASTNQTSMYLCASSLHSGRKLFFGSGTQLSVL.

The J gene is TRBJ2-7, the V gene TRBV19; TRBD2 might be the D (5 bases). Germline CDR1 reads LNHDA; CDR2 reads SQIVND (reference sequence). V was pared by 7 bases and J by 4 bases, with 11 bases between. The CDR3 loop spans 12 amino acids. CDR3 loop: CASTSPSYEQYF. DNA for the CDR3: TGTGCCAGTACTAGCCCCTCGTACGAGCAGTACTTC.

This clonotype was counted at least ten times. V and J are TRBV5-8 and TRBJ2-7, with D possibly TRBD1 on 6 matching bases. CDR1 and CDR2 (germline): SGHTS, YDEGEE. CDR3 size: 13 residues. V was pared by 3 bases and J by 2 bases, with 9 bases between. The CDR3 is CASSSGTTYEQYF. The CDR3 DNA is TGTGCCAGCAGCTCCGGGACAACCTACGAGCAGTACTTC.

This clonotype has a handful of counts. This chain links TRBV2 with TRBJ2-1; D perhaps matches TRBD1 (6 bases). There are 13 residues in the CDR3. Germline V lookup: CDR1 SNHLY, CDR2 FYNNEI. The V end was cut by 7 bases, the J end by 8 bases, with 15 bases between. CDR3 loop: CASNRDKRHEQFF. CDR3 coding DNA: TGTGCCAGCAATCGGGACAAAAGACATGAGCAGTTCTTC.

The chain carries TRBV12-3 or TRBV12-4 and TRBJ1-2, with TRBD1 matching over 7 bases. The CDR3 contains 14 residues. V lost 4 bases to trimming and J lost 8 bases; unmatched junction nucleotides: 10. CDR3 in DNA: TGTGCCAGCAGTTATCGACAGGGCTTGAGGGGCTACACCTTC. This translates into CASSYRQGLRGYTF.

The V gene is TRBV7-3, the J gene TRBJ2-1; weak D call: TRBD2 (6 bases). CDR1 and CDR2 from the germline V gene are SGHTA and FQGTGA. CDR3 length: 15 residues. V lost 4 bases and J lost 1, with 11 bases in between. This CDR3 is CASSSSGQSYNEQFF. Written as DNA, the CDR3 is TGTGCCAGCAGCTCAAGCGGGCAGTCCTACAATGAGCAGTTCTTC.

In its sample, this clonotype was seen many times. Here the CDR3 DNA reads TGCGCCAGCAGCCCAGGGACAGGGGAAGAGACCCAGTACTTC. As protein: CASSPGTGEETQYF. The V call is TRBV4-1, the J call TRBJ2-5; TRBD1 matches at 10 bases. This CDR3 has 14 residues. V dropped 4 bases and J dropped 3; count of bases not matched to a gene: 2. The germline CDR1 and CDR2 sequences are MGHRA and YSYEKL.

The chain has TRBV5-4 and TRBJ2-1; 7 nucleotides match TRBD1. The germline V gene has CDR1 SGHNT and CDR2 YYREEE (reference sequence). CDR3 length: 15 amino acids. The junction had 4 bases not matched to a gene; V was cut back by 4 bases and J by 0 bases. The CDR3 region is CASSHGQVSYNEQFF. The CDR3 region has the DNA TGTGCCAGCAGCCATGGACAGGTCTCCTACAATGAGCAGTTCTTC.

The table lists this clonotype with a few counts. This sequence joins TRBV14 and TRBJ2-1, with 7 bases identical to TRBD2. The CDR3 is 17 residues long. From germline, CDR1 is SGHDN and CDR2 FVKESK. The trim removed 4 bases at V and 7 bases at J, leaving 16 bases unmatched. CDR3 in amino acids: CASSRGLGTTKKNEQFF. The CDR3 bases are TGTGCCAGCAGCCGGGGCCTAGGGACTACTAAAAAGAATGAGCAGTTCTTC.

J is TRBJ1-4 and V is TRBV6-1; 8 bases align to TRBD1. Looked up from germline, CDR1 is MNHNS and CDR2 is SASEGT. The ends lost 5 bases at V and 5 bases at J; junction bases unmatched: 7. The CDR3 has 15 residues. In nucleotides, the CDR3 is TGTGCCAGCAGTCTCCTGACAGGGGTAAATGAAAAACTGTTTTTT. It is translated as CASSLLTGVNEKLFF.

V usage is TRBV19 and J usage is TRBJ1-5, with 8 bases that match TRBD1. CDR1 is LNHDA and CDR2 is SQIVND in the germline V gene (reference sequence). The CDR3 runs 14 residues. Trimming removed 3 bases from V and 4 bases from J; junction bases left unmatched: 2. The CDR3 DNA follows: TGTGCCAGTAGTATGGACAGGGTTAATCAGCCCCAGCATTTT. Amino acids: CASSMDRVNQPQHF.

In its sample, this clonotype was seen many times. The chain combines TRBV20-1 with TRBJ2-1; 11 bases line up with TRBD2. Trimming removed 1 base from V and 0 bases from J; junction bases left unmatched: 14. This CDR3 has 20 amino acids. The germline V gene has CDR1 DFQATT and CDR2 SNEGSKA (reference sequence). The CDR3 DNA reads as TGCAGTGCTAGAGCAGGGGCGGCTAGCGGGAGGCCAAGCTCCTACAATGAGCAGTTCTTC. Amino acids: CSARAGAASGRPSSYNEQFF.

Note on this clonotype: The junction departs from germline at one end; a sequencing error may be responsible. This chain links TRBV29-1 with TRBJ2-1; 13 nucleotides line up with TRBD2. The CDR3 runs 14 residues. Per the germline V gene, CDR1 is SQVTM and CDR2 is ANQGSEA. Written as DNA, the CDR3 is TGCAGCGCCGGACTAGCGGGAGCCCACAATGAGCAGCTCTTC. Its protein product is CSAGLAGAHNEQLF.

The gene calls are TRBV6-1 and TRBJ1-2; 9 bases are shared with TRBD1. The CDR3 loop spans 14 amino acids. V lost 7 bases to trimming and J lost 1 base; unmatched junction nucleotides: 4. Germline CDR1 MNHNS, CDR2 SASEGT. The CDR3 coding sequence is TGTGCCAGCAAAGAGGGACAGGGTAACTATGGCTACACCTTC. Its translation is CASKEGQGNYGYTF.

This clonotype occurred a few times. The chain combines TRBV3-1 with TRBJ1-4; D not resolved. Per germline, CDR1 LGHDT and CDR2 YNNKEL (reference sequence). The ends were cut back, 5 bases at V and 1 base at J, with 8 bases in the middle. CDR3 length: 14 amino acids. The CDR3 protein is CASSIPGTNEKLFF. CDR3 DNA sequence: TGTGCCAGCAGCATTCCGGGAACTAATGAAAAACTGTTTTTT.

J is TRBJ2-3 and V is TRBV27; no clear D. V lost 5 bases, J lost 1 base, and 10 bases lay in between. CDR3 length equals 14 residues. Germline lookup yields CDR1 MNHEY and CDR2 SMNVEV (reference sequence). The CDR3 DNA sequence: TGTGCCAGCAGTCGTGAAGAGGGCACAGATACGCAGTATTTT. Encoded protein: CASSREEGTDTQYF.

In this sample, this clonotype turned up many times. The CDR3 nucleotides are TGTGCCAGCAGCTTAGCGGTTCAGGATTTCACAGATACGCAGTATTTT. Amino acid sequence: CASSLAVQDFTDTQYF. V usage is TRBV7-9 and J usage is TRBJ2-3, with D unclear. V was shortened by 0 bases and J by 2 bases, with 12 bases between the two germline ends. The CDR3 is 16 residues long. Germline V CDR1 and CDR2: SEHNR, FQNEAQ (reference sequence). Complete variable domain (other parts from reference TRBV7-9 and TRBJ2-3): DTGVSQNPRHKITKRGQNVTFRCDPISEHNRLYWYRQTLGQGPEFLTYFQNEAQLEKSRLLSDRFSAERPKGSFSTLEIQRTEQGDSAMYLCASSLAVQDFTDTQYFGPGTRLTVL.

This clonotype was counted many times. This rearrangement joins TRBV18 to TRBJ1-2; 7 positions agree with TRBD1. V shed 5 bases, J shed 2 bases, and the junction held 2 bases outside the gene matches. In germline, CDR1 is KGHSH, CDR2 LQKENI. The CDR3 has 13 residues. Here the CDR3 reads CASSTGENYGYTF. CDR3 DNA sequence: TGTGCCAGCTCAACAGGGGAGAACTATGGCTACACCTTC.

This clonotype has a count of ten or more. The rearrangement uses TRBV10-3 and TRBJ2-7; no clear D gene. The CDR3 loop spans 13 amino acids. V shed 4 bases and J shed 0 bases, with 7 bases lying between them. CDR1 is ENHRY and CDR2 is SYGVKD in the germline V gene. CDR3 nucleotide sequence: TGTGCCATCAGTGGCTACCACTCCTACGAGCAGTACTTC. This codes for CAISGYHSYEQYF.

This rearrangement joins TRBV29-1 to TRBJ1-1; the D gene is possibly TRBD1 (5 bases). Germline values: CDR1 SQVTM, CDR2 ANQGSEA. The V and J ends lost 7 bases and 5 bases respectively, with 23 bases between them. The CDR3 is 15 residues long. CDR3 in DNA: TGCAGCGCATACCCCACAGGAGATGAAAGGACTGAAGCTTTCTTT. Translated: CSAYPTGDERTEAFF.